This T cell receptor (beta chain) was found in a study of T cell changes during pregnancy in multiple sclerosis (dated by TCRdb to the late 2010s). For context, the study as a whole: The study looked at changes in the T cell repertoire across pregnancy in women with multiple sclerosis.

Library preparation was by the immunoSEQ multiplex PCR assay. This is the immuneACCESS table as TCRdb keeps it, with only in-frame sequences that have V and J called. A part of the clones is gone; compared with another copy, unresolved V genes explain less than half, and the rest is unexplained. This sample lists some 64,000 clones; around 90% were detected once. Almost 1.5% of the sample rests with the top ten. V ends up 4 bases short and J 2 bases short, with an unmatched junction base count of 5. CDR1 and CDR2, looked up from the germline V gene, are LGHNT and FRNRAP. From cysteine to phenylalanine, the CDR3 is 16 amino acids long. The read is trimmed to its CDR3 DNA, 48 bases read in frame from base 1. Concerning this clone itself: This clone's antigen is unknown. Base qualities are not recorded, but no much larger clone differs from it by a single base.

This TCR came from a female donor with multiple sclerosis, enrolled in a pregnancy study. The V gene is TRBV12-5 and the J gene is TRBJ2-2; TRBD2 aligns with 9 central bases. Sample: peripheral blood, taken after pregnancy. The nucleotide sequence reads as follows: TGTGCTAGTGGTTGGCAGACTAGCGGCAACACCGGGGAGCTGTTTTTT. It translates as CASGWQTSGNTGELFF.